This entry describes one T cell receptor (beta chain). Its antigen is not identified. The junction differs from germline at one of its ends, possibly a read error. Investigators merged groups given second doses at roughly 4 or roughly 12 weeks. The CDR3 is 15 residues long. The V gene's germline CDR1 is MNHEY and CDR2 SVGAGI. The data were taken from a study of T cell responses to AZD1222 COVID-19 vaccine. Findings of the study overall: The study sampled repertoires only after the peak T cell response.

The data were produced by immunoSEQ multiplex PCR, yet TCRdb's version contains in-frame clones alone and is incomplete. The sample yields approximately 110,000 clones, about 87% seen once. The chain has TRBV6-5 and TRBJ2-1; no firm D call. This TCR was sampled from an adult who received the AZD1222 COVID-19 vaccine. The specimen comprised peripheral blood, sampled 28 days after the second AZD1222 dose. CDR3 amino acids: CASSDSWQPYNEQFF. In DNA, the CDR3 is TGTGCCAGCAGTGACTCGTGGCAGCCGTACAATGAGCAGTTCTTC.